Presented here are 8 T cell receptor beta chains from one specimen sequenced in a study of T cells of healthy individuals. Via MiXCR, TCRdb re-called the 5' RACE reads, giving one row per CDR3 protein. Among around 98,000 distinct CDR3 sequences listed, 17% were seen once. These receptor sequences come from a human donor in good health.

The chain joins TRBV6-2 or TRBV6-3 to TRBJ1-5; 10 bases line up with TRBD1. Per germline, CDR1 MNHEY and CDR2 SVGEGT. V trimming: 2 bases; J trimming: 3 bases; junction bases outside the gene matches: 4. CDR3 length: 16 amino acids. The CDR3 DNA reads TGTGCCAGCAGTTACGGGACAGGGGCTTACAATCAGCCCCAGCATTTT. Translating gives CASSYGTGAYNQPQHF.

This clonotype has at least ten counts. The CDR3 protein is CASSSGSSGDEQYF. The CDR3 region has the DNA TGCGCCAGCAGCTCCGGATCCTCGGGGGACGAGCAGTACTTC. V is TRBV5-1 and J is TRBJ2-7; TRBD2 is a possible D gene (6 bases). The CDR3 contains 14 residues. Trimming removed 3 bases from V and 5 bases from J, with 15 bases in between. Germline CDR1 SGHRS, CDR2 YFSETQ.

There are many counts of this clonotype. The chain links TRBV20-1 to TRBJ2-7; possible D gene TRBD1, 6 bases. The germline V and J ends were trimmed by 4 bases and 3 bases, with 10 bases remaining between them. Germline CDR1 reads DFQATT; CDR2 reads SNEGSKA (reference sequence). CDR3 length equals 12 residues. This CDR3 is CSANNRVYEQYF. CDR3 DNA sequence: TGCAGTGCTAACAACAGGGTCTACGAGCAGTACTTC.

This clonotype has ten or more counts. The chain has TRBV28 and TRBJ1-1; no clear D. The CDR3 loop spans 10 amino acids. Germline V CDR1 and CDR2: MDHEN, SYDVKM. V was shortened by 8 bases and J by 2 bases, with 3 bases between the two germline ends. DNA of the CDR3: TGTGCCAGCGGAAACACTGAAGCTTTCTTT. Translation gives CASGNTEAFF.

This rearrangement joins TRBV7-9 to TRBJ2-5, with D maybe TRBD2 (6 bases). The CDR3 has 14 residues. In germline, CDR1 is SEHNR, CDR2 FQNEAQ (reference sequence). V was cut by 2 bases and J by 0 bases, with 7 bases left in between. CDR3 nucleotides: TGTGCCAGCAGCTTATGGGACTACCAAGAGACCCAGTACTTC. Encoded protein: CASSLWDYQETQYF.

The gene calls are TRBV5-6 and TRBJ1-1; TRBD1 is a possible D gene (6 bases). V was shortened by 3 bases and J by 0 bases, with 12 bases between the two germline ends. The CDR3 is 15 amino acids. From germline, CDR1 is SGHDT and CDR2 YYEEEE. The CDR3 region is CASSWDRGMNTEAFF. CDR3 DNA sequence: TGTGCCAGCAGCTGGGATAGGGGGATGAACACTGAAGCTTTCTTT.

This clonotype has a handful of counts. This sequence joins TRBV7-2 and TRBJ2-6, with D unclear. Between the trimmed V and J ends, which lost 5 bases and 0 bases, there was a span of 11 bases. CDR3 size: 16 residues. CDR1 and CDR2 from the germline V gene are SGHTA and FQGNSA. This CDR3 is CASSGQVSSGANVLTF. The DNA of the CDR3 is TGTGCCAGCAGCGGGCAGGTTAGCTCTGGGGCCAACGTCCTGACTTTC.

This clonotype was seen only once. V is TRBV7-2 and J is TRBJ1-1, with D unclear. V was trimmed by 1 base and J by 6 bases, leaving 9 bases between them. CDR3 size: 13 residues. Germline loops: CDR1 SGHTA, CDR2 FQGNSA. CDR3 sequence reads: CASSLEVSAEAFF. The CDR3 nucleotides are TGTGCCAGCAGCTTAGAGGTCAGCGCTGAAGCTTTCTTT.